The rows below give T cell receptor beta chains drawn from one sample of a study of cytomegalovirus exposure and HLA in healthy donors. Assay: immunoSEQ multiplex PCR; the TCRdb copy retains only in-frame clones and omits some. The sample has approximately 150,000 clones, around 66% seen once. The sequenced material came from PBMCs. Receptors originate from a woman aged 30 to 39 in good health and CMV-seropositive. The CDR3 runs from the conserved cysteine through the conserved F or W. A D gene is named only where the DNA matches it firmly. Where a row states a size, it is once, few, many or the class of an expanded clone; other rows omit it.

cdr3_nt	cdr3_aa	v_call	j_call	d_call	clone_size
TGCGCCAGCAGTGAGGGACTGGTCTACGAGCAGTACTTC	CASSEGLVYEQYF	TRBV10-1	TRBJ2-7	NA	few
TGTGCCAGCAGCGCCCAAGCTAGCGGGAGGAGAGATACGCAGTATTTT	CASSAQASGRRDTQYF	TRBV7-9	TRBJ2-3	TRBD2	NA
TGTGCCAGCAGCTTTAGGAGCTACAATGAGCAGTTCTTC	CASSFRSYNEQFF	TRBV5-6	TRBJ2-1	NA	NA
TGTGCCAGCAGTAGGGCACAGGGGGTCTACGAGCAGTACTTC	CASSRAQGVYEQYF	TRBV2	TRBJ2-7	TRBD1	once
TGTGCCAGCACCCGAACGTTGGCCTCTGGAAACACCATATATTTT	CASTRTLASGNTIYF	TRBV6-5	TRBJ1-3	NA	NA
TGTGCCAGCAGCCACGGGGACAGTTCCTACGAGCAGTACTTC	CASSHGDSSYEQYF	TRBV6-5	TRBJ2-7	TRBD1	NA
TGTGCCAGCAGAGACAGGGAAGAGGGCTACGAGCAGTACTTC	CASRDREEGYEQYF	TRBV2	TRBJ2-7	TRBD1	NA
TGTGCCATCAGCTCCGGGAACACTGAAGCTTTCTTT	CAISSGNTEAFF	TRBV10-3	TRBJ1-1	NA	NA
TGTGCCAGTAGTCCTCTTACTAGCGGGAACACCGGGGAGCTGTTTTTT	CASSPLTSGNTGELFF	TRBV19	TRBJ2-2	TRBD2	NA
TGTGCCAGAAGCGTGGGACTAGCGGAAAACATTCAGTACTTC	CARSVGLAENIQYF	TRBV5-3	TRBJ2-4	TRBD2	NA